The TCR beta chain under discussion was sequenced for a study of T cell changes during pregnancy in multiple sclerosis. Sequencing was performed with immunoSEQ multiplex PCR; in TCRdb, only in-frame clones are kept and a portion is missing. The sample includes about 39,000 clones, 94% of them seen just once. V gave up 5 bases and J gave up 0 bases, with 11 bases separating them. The CDR3 has 15 amino acids. Per the germline V gene, CDR1 is SGHNT and CDR2 is YENEEA. This clonotype was sampled from a female donor with multiple sclerosis, enrolled in a pregnancy study. The V and J genes are TRBV11-3 and TRBJ2-1, with a possible D match to TRBD2 (5 bases). Sequencing was performed on peripheral blood, taken in the third trimester of pregnancy. CDR3 bases: TGTGCCAGCAGCCCGAGCGGAGGCTCCTACAATGAGCAGTTCTTC. The encoded protein is CASSPSGGSYNEQFF.